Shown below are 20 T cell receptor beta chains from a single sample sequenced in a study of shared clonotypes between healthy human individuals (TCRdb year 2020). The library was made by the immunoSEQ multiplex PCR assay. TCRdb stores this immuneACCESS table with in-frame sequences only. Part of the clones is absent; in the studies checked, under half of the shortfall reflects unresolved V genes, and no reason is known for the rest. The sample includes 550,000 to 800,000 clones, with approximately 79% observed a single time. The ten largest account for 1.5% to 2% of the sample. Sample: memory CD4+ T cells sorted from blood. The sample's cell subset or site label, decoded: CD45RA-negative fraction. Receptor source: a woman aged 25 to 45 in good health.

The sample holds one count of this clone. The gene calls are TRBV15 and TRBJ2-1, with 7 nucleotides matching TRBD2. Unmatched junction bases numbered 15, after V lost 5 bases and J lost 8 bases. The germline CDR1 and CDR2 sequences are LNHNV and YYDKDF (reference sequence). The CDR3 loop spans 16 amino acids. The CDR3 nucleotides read TGTGCCACCAGCGGCGAACCCTTTAGGGCGGGGGATGAGCAGTTCTTC. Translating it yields CATSGEPFRAGDEQFF.

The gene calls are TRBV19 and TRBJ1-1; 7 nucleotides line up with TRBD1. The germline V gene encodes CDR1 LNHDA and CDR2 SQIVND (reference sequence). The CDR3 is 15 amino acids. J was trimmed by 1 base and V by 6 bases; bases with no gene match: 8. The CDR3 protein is CASSFRGPQNTEAFF. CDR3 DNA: TGTGCCAGTAGCTTTAGGGGGCCCCAGAACACTGAAGCTTTCTTT.

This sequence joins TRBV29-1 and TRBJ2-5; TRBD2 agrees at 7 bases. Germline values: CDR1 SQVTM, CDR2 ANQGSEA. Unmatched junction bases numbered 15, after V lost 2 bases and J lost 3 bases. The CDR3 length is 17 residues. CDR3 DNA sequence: TGCAGCGTTGAATTGGGTTACGGTCTAGCGGAAAAAGAGACCCAGTACTTC. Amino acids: CSVELGYGLAEKETQYF.

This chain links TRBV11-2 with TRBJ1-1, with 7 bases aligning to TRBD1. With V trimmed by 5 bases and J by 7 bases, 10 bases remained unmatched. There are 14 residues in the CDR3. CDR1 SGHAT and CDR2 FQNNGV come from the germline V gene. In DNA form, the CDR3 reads TGTGCCAGCAGCCCCCAAACAGGGGTGGGTGAAGCTTTCTTT. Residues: CASSPQTGVGEAFF.

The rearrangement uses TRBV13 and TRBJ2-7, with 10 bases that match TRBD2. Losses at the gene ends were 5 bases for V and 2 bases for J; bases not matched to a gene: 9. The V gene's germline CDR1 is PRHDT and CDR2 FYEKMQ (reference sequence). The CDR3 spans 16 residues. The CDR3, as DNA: TGTGCCAGCAGCCCCCAAAGCGGGAGGGAAACCTACGAGCAGTACTTC. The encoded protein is CASSPQSGRETYEQYF. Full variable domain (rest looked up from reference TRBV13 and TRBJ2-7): AAGVIQSPRHLIKEKRETATLKCYPIPRHDTVYWYQQGPGQDPQFLISFYEKMQSDKGSIPDRFSAQQFSDYHSELNMSSLELGDSALYFCASSPQSGRETYEQYFGPGTRLTVT.

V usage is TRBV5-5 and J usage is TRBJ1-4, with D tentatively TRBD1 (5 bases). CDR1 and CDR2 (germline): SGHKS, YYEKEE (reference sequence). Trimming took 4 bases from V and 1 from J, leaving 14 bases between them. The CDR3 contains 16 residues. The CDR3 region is CASSRVTQGTNEKLFF. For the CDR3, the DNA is TGTGCCAGCAGCCGGGTAACTCAGGGAACTAATGAAAAACTGTTTTTT.

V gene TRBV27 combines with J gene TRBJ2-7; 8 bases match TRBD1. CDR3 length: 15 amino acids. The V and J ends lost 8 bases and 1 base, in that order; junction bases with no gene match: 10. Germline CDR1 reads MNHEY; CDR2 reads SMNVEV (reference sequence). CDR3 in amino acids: CASANWDRISYEQYF. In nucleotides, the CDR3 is TGTGCCAGCGCAAATTGGGACAGGATTTCCTACGAGCAGTACTTC.

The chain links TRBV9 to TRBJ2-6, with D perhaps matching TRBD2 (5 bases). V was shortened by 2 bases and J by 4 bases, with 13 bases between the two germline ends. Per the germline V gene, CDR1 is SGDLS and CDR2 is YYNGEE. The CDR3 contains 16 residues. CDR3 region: CASSVNSGSGANVLTF. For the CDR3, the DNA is TGTGCCAGCAGCGTCAACAGCGGCTCCGGGGCCAACGTCCTGACTTTC.

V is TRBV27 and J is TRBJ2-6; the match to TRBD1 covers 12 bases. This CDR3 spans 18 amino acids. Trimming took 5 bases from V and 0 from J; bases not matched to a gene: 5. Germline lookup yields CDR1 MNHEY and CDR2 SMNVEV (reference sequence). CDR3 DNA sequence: TGTGCCAGCAGTAAGGGACAGGGGGCCCCCTCTGGGGCCAACGTCCTGACTTTC. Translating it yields CASSKGQGAPSGANVLTF. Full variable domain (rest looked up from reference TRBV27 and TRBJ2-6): EAQVTQNPRYLITVTGKKLTVTCSQNMNHEYMSWYRQDPGLGLRQIYYSMNVEVTDKGDVPEGYKVSRKEKRNFPLILESPSPNQTSLYFCASSKGQGAPSGANVLTFGAGSRLTVL.

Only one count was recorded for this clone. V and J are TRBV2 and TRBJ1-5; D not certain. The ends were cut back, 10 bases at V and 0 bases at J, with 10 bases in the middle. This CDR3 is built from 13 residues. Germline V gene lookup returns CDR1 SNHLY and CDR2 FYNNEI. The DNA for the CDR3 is TGTGCCATCCAGGCCTATAGCAATCAGCCCCAGCATTTT. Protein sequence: CAIQAYSNQPQHF.

DNA for the CDR3: TGTGCCAGCAGCTTAGCACAGGGAGGCTACACCTTC. Its protein product is CASSLAQGGYTF. The chain employs TRBV7-9 and TRBJ1-2, with a weak D call TRBD1 (6 bases). The V gene lost 0 bases and the J gene lost 8 bases, with 7 bases spanning the gap. CDR1 SEHNR and CDR2 FQNEAQ come from the germline V gene (reference sequence). The CDR3 length is 12 residues.

The CDR3 reads CASSYWGTVLSGNTIYF. CDR3 DNA sequence: TGTGCCAGCAGCTACTGGGGGACGGTCCTCTCTGGAAACACCATATATTTT. The chain employs TRBV7-8 and TRBJ1-3, with D perhaps matching TRBD1 (5 bases). The V gene's germline CDR1 is SGHVS and CDR2 FQNEAQ. V gave up 4 bases and J gave up 0 bases, with 16 bases separating them. This CDR3 comprises 17 residues.

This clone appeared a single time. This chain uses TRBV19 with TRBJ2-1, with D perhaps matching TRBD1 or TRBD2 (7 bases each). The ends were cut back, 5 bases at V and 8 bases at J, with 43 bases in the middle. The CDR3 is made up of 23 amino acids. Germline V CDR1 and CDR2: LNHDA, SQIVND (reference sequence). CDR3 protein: CASSVSPVQGIGVSSGDWDEQFF. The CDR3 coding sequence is TGTGCCAGTAGTGTTAGCCCCGTACAGGGGATAGGGGTTTCTAGCGGCGATTGGGATGAGCAGTTCTTC. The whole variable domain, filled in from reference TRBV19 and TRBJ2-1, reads DGGITQSPKYLFRKEGQNVTLSCEQNLNHDAMYWYRQDPGQGLRLIYYSQIVNDFQKGDIAEGYSVSREKKESFPLTVTSAQKNPTAFYLCASSVSPVQGIGVSSGDWDEQFFGPGTRLTVL.

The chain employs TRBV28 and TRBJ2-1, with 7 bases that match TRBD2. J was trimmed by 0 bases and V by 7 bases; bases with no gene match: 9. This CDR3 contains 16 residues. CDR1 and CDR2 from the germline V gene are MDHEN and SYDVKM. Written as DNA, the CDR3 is TGTGCCAGCACTTTCGGTGGCGGGAGCTCCTACAATGAGCAGTTCTTC. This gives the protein CASTFGGGSSYNEQFF.

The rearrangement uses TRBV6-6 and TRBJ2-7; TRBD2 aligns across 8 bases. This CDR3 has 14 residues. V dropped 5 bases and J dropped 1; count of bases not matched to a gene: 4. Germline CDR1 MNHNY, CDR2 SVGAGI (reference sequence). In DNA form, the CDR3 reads TGTGCCAGCAGTCCCCGGGAGGGATCCTACGAGCAGTACTTC. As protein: CASSPREGSYEQYF.

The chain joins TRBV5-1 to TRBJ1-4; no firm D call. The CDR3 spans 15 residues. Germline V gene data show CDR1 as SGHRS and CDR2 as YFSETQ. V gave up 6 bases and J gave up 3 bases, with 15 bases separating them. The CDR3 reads CASKKADHPNEKLFF. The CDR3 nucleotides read TGCGCCAGCAAGAAAGCGGATCATCCTAATGAAAAACTGTTTTTT.

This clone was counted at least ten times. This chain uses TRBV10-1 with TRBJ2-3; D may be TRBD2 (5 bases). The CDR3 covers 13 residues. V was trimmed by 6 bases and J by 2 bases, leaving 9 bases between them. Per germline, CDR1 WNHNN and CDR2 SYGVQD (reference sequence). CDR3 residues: CASSREFTDTQYF. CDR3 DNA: TGCGCCAGCAGCCGGGAATTCACAGATACGCAGTATTTT.

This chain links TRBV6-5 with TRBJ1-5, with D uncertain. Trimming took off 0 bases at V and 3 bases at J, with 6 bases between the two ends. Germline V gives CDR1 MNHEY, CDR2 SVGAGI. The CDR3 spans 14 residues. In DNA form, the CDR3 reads TGTGCCAGCAGTTACTCGACGTTCAATCAGCCCCAGCATTTT. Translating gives CASSYSTFNQPQHF.

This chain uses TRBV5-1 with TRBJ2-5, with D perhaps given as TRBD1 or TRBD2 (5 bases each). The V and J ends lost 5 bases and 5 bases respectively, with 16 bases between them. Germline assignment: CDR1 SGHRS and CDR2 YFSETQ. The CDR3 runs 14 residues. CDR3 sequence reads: CASRWQPGAETQYF. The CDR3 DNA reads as TGCGCCAGCAGGTGGCAGCCCGGGGCGGAGACCCAGTACTTC.

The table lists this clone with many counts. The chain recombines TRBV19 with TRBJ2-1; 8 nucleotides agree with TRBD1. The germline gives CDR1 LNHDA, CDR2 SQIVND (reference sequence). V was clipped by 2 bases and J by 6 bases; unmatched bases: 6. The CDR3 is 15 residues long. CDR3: CASSIIQGASNEQFF. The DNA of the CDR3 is TGTGCCAGTAGTATAATCCAGGGGGCCAGCAATGAGCAGTTCTTC.